This is a list of T cell receptor beta chains from one sample in a study of neoadjuvant anti-PD-1 for oral cavity cancer. The data were produced by immunoSEQ multiplex PCR, yet TCRdb's version contains in-frame clones alone and is incomplete. The sample lists over 14,000 clones; 71% were seen once. The sample in question was PBMCs, obtained before nivolumab (anti-PD-1) treatment. Receptors were obtained from a person between 40 and 80 years old with oral cavity squamous cell carcinoma. CDR3s include the opening cysteine and the closing phenylalanine or tryptophan. D genes are given only for firm matches. The size entry is marked missing in some rows and otherwise reads once, few, many or a size class.

j_call clone_size v_call d_call cdr3_aa cdr3_nt
TRBJ1-2 - TRBV27 TRBD1 CASSETGAGYGYTF TGTGCCAGCAGTGAGACAGGGGCGGGATATGGCTACACCTTC
TRBJ2-5 - TRBV2 TRBD2 CASSGGLQETQYF TGTGCCAGTAGCGGGGGCCTCCAAGAGACCCAGTACTTC
TRBJ1-1 - TRBV19 - CASSWLLNTEAFF TGTGCCAGTAGTTGGTTACTAAACACTGAAGCTTTCTTT
TRBJ1-3 few TRBV7-3 - CASSGGPGNTIYF TGTGCCAGCAGCGGGGGTCCTGGAAACACCATATATTTT
TRBJ2-7 - TRBV11-1 TRBD1 CASSLPRGTGSYEQYF TGTGCCAGCAGCTTACCGAGGGGGACAGGGAGCTACGAGCAGTACTTC
TRBJ1-4 few TRBV6-6 - CASSYWRTGTNEKLFF TGTGCCAGCAGTTACTGGAGGACGGGAACTAATGAAAAACTGTTTTTT
TRBJ2-1 - TRBV5-4 - CASSQSYNEQFF TGTGCCAGCAGCCAGTCCTACAATGAGCAGTTCTTC
TRBJ2-1 once TRBV7-7 TRBD1 CASSPQGTGEQFF TGTGCTAGCAGCCCACAGGGGACGGGTGAGCAGTTCTTC
TRBJ1-3 - TRBV14 - CASSPDSYDYLVGNTIYF TGTGCCAGCAGCCCGGACAGTTACGACTATCTGGTAGGAAACACCATATATTTT
TRBJ1-4 - TRBV4-1 - CASSQVVREKLFF TGCGCCAGCAGCCAAGTGGTCAGGGAAAAACTGTTTTTT
TRBJ1-4 - TRBV4-1 - CASSYQWTNEKLFF TGCGCCAGCAGCTATCAGTGGACTAATGAAAAACTGTTTTTT
TRBJ1-2 - TRBV20-1 - CRTRGNYGYTF TGCAGGACAAGAGGTAACTATGGCTACACCTTC
TRBJ2-5 - TRBV12-1 - CASSPQRGVQETQYF TGTGCCAGCAGCCCCCAGCGGGGGGTTCAAGAGACCCAGTACTTC
TRBJ1-3 - TRBV6-5 - CASSYQGNSGNTIYF TGTGCCAGCAGTTACCAGGGAAACTCTGGAAACACCATATATTTT
TRBJ2-7 - TRBV30 TRBD1 CAWRDRGRYEQYF TGTGCCTGGCGGGACAGGGGAAGGTACGAGCAGTACTTC
TRBJ1-3 - TRBV4-2 - CASSQDRYGTGNTIYF TGTGCCAGCAGCCAAGATAGATACGGGACTGGAAACACCATATATTTT
TRBJ2-2 - TRBV7-8 TRBD2 CASSLARLANTGELFF TGTGCCAGCAGCTTAGCCCGACTAGCAAACACCGGGGAGCTGTTTTTT
TRBJ1-4 few TRBV6-5 - CASNKAGLEKLFF TGTGCCAGTAATAAGGCAGGCCTTGAAAAACTGTTTTTT
TRBJ1-2 few TRBV2 - CAINRRRGYTF TGTGCCATCAATCGGCGGAGGGGCTACACCTTC
TRBJ2-1 - TRBV29-1 TRBD2 CSARILAGGSFGEQFF TGCAGCGCCCGCATCTTGGCGGGAGGGTCTTTTGGTGAGCAGTTCTTC
TRBJ2-6 - TRBV9 - CASSVRDGFSGANVLTF TGTGCCAGCAGCGTTAGGGACGGTTTCTCTGGGGCCAACGTCCTGACTTTC
TRBJ2-7 - TRBV7-6 TRBD1 CASSGGQQREQYF TGTGCCAGCAGCGGGGGACAGCAGCGCGAGCAGTACTTC
TRBJ1-5 - TRBV19 - CASSGRGGQPQHF TGTGCCAGTAGTGGGCGCGGGGGGCAGCCCCAGCATTTT
TRBJ1-1 few TRBV30 - CAWTPGGPEAFF TGTGCCTGGACCCCCGGAGGACCTGAAGCTTTCTTT
TRBJ2-7 - TRBV9 TRBD2 CASSVGGTEAYEQYF TGTGCCAGCAGCGTGGGGGGGACGGAGGCCTACGAGCAGTACTTC
TRBJ2-5 - TRBV5-1 - CASRSGGVGETQYF TGCGCCAGCAGGTCAGGAGGGGTAGGGGAGACCCAGTACTTC
TRBJ1-2 - TRBV11-1 TRBD1 CASSSSGTVYGYTF TGTGCCAGCAGCTCCTCCGGGACAGTATATGGCTACACCTTC
TRBJ1-5 few TRBV6-1 TRBD1 CASSGGQGGWGNQPQHF TGTGCCAGCAGTGGGGGACAGGGGGGTTGGGGCAATCAGCCCCAGCATTTT
TRBJ2-3 - TRBV5-1 TRBD2 CASSLGSGGMEDTQYF TGCGCCAGCAGCTTGGGTAGCGGGGGGATGGAAGATACGCAGTATTTT
TRBJ2-1 once TRBV5-1 - CASSDSEAKSFF TGCGCCAGCAGCGACTCCGAGGCAAAGAGTTTCTTC
TRBJ1-2 - TRBV5-1 - CASSLTADGYTF TGCGCCAGCAGCTTGACAGCGGATGGCTACACCTTC
TRBJ2-7 - TRBV6-1 - CASSEWTGLEQYF TGTGCCAGCAGTGAATGGACGGGACTCGAGCAGTACTTC
TRBJ2-3 - TRBV19 TRBD1 CATRRDRVPDTQYF TGTGCCACTCGCCGGGACAGGGTCCCAGATACGCAGTATTTT
TRBJ1-4 - TRBV5-1 - CASSLRATVDEKLFF TGCGCCAGCAGCTTGCGGGCAACAGTGGATGAAAAACTGTTTTTT
TRBJ1-2 - TRBV7-8 - CANSPTGRFPNYGYTF TGTGCCAACAGCCCCACAGGGAGGTTTCCCAACTATGGCTACACCTTC
TRBJ2-2 - TRBV5-1 TRBD1 CASSTGTGAAGELFF TGCGCCAGCAGCACGGGAACAGGGGCGGCCGGGGAGCTGTTTTTT
TRBJ2-3 - TRBV30 - CAWSTNSGRDTQYF TGTGCCTGGAGCACTAATTCAGGGAGGGATACGCAGTATTTT
TRBJ2-4 few TRBV19 TRBD1 CASSLYRGAKNIQYF TGTGCCAGTAGTTTGTACAGGGGAGCCAAAAACATTCAGTACTTC
TRBJ1-6 - TRBV6-4 - CASSELQGNSPLHF TGTGCCAGCAGTGAATTACAGGGTAATTCACCCCTCCACTTT